The present TCR beta chain was sequenced within a study of T-cell memory formation after mild COVID-19 (dated by TCRdb to about 2021). With respect to the entire study: TCR sequence clusters from the two donors were found to be largely donor specific. In a couple of donors, T-cell clones that expanded and contracted after mild COVID-19 were tracked by sequencing TCRalpha and TCRbeta repertoires over time. Two young, previously healthy adult volunteers, one female and one male, were included in the cohort.

The junction carries 6 bases between V and J, which are trimmed by 2 bases and 0 bases respectively. The CDR3 goes from the cysteine to the phenylalanine over 13 residues. Only the CDR3 region is kept as DNA, spanning 39 bases read in frame from base 1. The germline V gene yields SGHRS for CDR1 and YFSETQ for CDR2. Sequencing instrument: Illumina NovaSeq 6000. TCRalpha and TCRbeta cDNA libraries were constructed by 5'RACE with constant-segment primers, with sample barcodes and unique molecular identifiers being introduced. RNA was extracted from every sample with Trizol reagent. Libraries were amplified in two PCR steps, with a second sample barcode and Illumina TruSeq adapters added in the second step. The libraries were sequenced on an Illumina NovaSeq using 2 x 150 bp paired-end reads. Regarding the original processing steps: Demultiplexing of reads and collapsing into UMI-guided consensus sequences were performed with migec v1.2.7. Using mixcr v2.1.11, UMI consensuses were aligned to TRA and TRB V and J templates and then assembled into clonotypes. Expanded or contracted clonotypes were those called significant by both edgeR and NoisET, with noise models trained on biological replicates. For edgeR calls, the cutoffs were a false discovery rate-adjusted p below 0.01 and a log2 fold-change threshold of 1. As an exploratory analysis of dynamics, PCA with hierarchical clustering was applied to max-normalized trajectories of the 1000 most abundant clonotypes. Each responding clone was given a CD4 or CD8 phenotype based on the CD4+ and CD8+ repertoires, which had been sequenced separately. The public reads were reanalyzed by TCRdb: fastp trimming at Q25, MiXCR alignment, in-frame beta chains only. Rows are combined by CDR3 protein, so each entry shows the most common genes and DNA. TCRdb's processing, not the study's, gives the V and J calls here. The sample table holds approximately 400,000 distinct CDR3 sequences, of which around 17% were seen once. The ten top clones hold roughly 21% of the sample.

Ficoll-Paque density gradient centrifugation was used to isolate PBMCs. Study-level results and caveats: SARS-CoV-2 specificity was not confirmed for the second-wave clones peaking on day 37. The detection of some responding clones in pre-infection memory suggests that pre-existing cross-reactive memory T cells joined the SARS-CoV-2 response. Clones that contracted from day 15 to 85 showed balanced CD4/CD8 phenotypes, whereas a second wave of clones that expanded from day 15 to 37 leaned towards CD4+. Contracting CD4+ clones turned up mainly in the CM and EM memory subsets, whereas EMRA was where CD8+ clones were enriched. The study covered only a couple of mild cases, and larger cohorts including severe cases with pre-infection samples were considered necessary.

Turning to this clonotype: Its antigen specificity is not known. The record has no base qualities; no much larger clone is one base away.

Rearrangement joined TRBV5-1 to TRBJ2-7; no D gene call is confident. The sequencing input was PBMCs or a T cell subset sorted from them (not recorded which). The receptor comes from a man younger than 30 who had mild COVID-19 (a few samples of this study predate the infection). The sample titles of this study are shuffled in the database, so cell type and time point are left out; the donor was told from shared clones. The DNA sequence is given as TGCGCCAGCAGCTTTGTCAGCTCCTACGAGCAGTACTTC. Its protein product is CASSFVSSYEQYF. The full variable domain, with segments outside the CDR3 supplied by the reference TRBV5-1 and TRBJ2-7 proteins, appears as KAGVTQTPRYLIKTRGQQVTLSCSPISGHRSVSWYQQTPGQGLQFLFEYFSETQRNKGNFPGRFSGRQFSNSRSEMNVSTLELGDSALYLCASSFVSSYEQYFGPGTRLTVT.